This T cell receptor (beta chain) was captured in a study of cytomegalovirus exposure and HLA in healthy donors. The study's findings and limits: Clusters of TCRs from the first cohort tended to co-occur in the roughly 120 validation repertoires (as a later analysis found).

The CDR3 length is 14 residues. CDR1 and CDR2 from the germline V gene are SEHNR and FQNEAQ (reference sequence). Trimming shortened V by 4 bases and J by 8 bases, and 16 bases separated the two germline ends. Of note for this clone: Its antigen is undetermined.

A 120-subject validation cohort, separate from the approximately 670-subject first cohort, supplied the donors. TCRdb keeps only in-frame clones here, not all; method: immunoSEQ multiplex PCR. The sample yields more than 110,000 clones, roughly 81% seen once. Specimen: PBMCs. This sequence joins TRBV7-9 and TRBJ2-3; unclear D gene. This receptor was identified in a woman aged 25 to 39 in good health and CMV-seronegative. CDR3 coding DNA: TGTGCCAGCAGCTCCGCTACAGTTACGAGTACGCAGTATTTT. Protein product: CASSSATVTSTQYF. Looking up the rest from reference TRBV7-9 and TRBJ2-3 gives the full variable domain: DTGVSQNPRHKITKRGQNVTFRCDPISEHNRLYWYRQTLGQGPEFLTYFQNEAQLEKSRLLSDRFSAERPKGSFSTLEIQRTEQGDSAMYLCASSSATVTSTQYFGPGTRLTVL.